This T cell receptor beta chain was recorded in a study of graft-versus-host responses after intestinal transplantation. This CDR3 contains 14 residues. Germline V gives CDR1 MGHRA, CDR2 YSYEKL. The V end lost 1 base, the J end lost 0 bases, and 7 bases lay between the germline ends. Comment on this clone: Antigen unknown.

Clones were sequenced by immunoSEQ multiplex PCR, and TCRdb holds only the in-frame ones, with some missing. This sample has about 120,000 clones, with roughly 95% found just once. The chain uses TRBV4-1 and TRBJ2-7; no reliable D call. Source: unstimulated CD8+ T cells sorted from spleen or lymph node cells, taken before intestinal transplant. This clonotype originated in a human donor who received an intestinal transplant. The CDR3 sequence is CASSQAVLSYEQYF. In nucleotides, the CDR3 is TGCGCCAGCAGCCAAGCGGTTCTCTCCTACGAGCAGTACTTC.